Listed here are 17 T cell receptor beta chains from one sample, sequenced in a study of cytomegalovirus exposure and HLA in healthy donors. PCR involved 60 Vbeta and 13 Jbeta primers. Some clones are missing from TCRdb's copy, which holds only in-frame ones; the method was immunoSEQ multiplex PCR. The profile shows over 150,000 clones, around 79% of them singletons. Sequenced material: PBMCs. Receptors originate from a young man in good health and CMV-seropositive.

The rearrangement uses TRBV15 and TRBJ1-1, with 8 nucleotides matching TRBD1. The length of the CDR3 is 19 residues. The germline V gene encodes CDR1 LNHNV and CDR2 YYDKDF (reference sequence). V gave up 2 bases and J gave up 4 bases; unmatched junction bases: 18. CDR3 region: CATSRPPGQGARVSTEAFF. The CDR3 bases are TGTGCCACCAGCAGACCCCCGGGGCAGGGGGCGCGTGTAAGCACTGAAGCTTTCTTT.

This clone was counted once. The chain employs TRBV19 and TRBJ2-6; no clear D gene. The V gene's germline CDR1 is LNHDA and CDR2 SQIVND (reference sequence). The CDR3 has 17 residues. Trimming left V 4 bases short and J 1 base short, with 14 bases between. CDR3 DNA sequence: TGTGCCAGTAGTAGAGTAGCAGAACCTTCTGGGGCCAACGTCCTGACTTTC. This codes for CASSRVAEPSGANVLTF.

The chain recombines TRBV2 with TRBJ1-2, with 9 positions matching TRBD1. Germline assignment: CDR1 SNHLY and CDR2 FYNNEI. J was trimmed by 7 bases and V by 0 bases; bases with no gene match: 9. The CDR3 consists of 16 residues. The CDR3 nucleotides read TGTGCCAGCAGTGAAGCTAAGGGACAGGGAGTAAGTGGCTACACCTTC. Translating gives CASSEAKGQGVSGYTF.

This clone was picked up one time. The chain combines TRBV21-1 with TRBJ1-3; TRBD1 is taken as the D call from the table, unchecked against the DNA. TRBV21-1 counts as a pseudogene. The length of the CDR3 is 14 residues. CDR3 nucleotides: TGTGCCAGCAGCTTCTCAGTTGCTGGAAACACCATATATTTT. The encoded protein is CASSFSVAGNTIYF.

The rearrangement links TRBV6-5 to TRBJ2-7; the match to TRBD2 covers 12 bases. Trimming at V came to 8 bases and at J to 9 bases, leaving 8 bases not matched to a gene. The CDR3 is made up of 13 amino acids. Germline CDR1 reads MNHEY; CDR2 reads SVGAGI. This CDR3 is CASGSSGRARQYF. The CDR3 DNA is TGTGCCAGCGGGTCTAGCGGGAGGGCGAGGCAGTACTTC.

J is TRBJ1-5 and V is TRBV7-9, with TRBD1 matching over 8 bases. Germline loops: CDR1 SEHNR, CDR2 FQNEAQ (reference sequence). The CDR3 sequence is 15 residues long. The ends lost 5 bases at V and 9 bases at J; junction bases unmatched: 12. The CDR3 is CASSPDGQGGGPQHF. CDR3 in DNA: TGTGCCAGCAGCCCAGATGGACAGGGCGGGGGGCCCCAGCATTTT.

This clone was recorded once. J is TRBJ2-7 and V is TRBV30; 8 positions match TRBD2. Germline V gives CDR1 GTSNPN, CDR2 SVGIG (reference sequence). Trimming cost V 2 bases and J 3 bases; bases outside gene matches: 3. This CDR3 spans 13 amino acids. The CDR3 region is CAWSRSGVYEQYF. DNA of the CDR3: TGTGCCTGGAGTCGTAGCGGGGTCTACGAGCAGTACTTC.

The DNA of the CDR3 is TGTGCCAGCAGCACGACAGGGGACTCCGGCTATGGCTACACCTTC. Translated, it gives CASSTTGDSGYGYTF. The chain has TRBV7-3 and TRBJ1-2, with 8 bases matching TRBD1. Unmatched junction bases numbered 9, after V lost 5 bases and J lost 4 bases. Germline assignment: CDR1 SGHTA and CDR2 FQGTGA. The CDR3 extends over 15 amino acids. Full variable domain (outside the CDR3, taken from reference TRBV7-3 and TRBJ1-2): GAGVSQTPSNKVTEKGKYVELRCDPISGHTALYWYRQSLGQGPEFLIYFQGTGAADDSGLPNDRFFAVRPEGSVSTLKIQRTERGDSAVYLCASSTTGDSGYGYTFGSGTRLTVV.

J is TRBJ2-2 and V is TRBV7-9, with D tentatively TRBD2 (5 bases). From germline, CDR1 is SEHNR and CDR2 FQNEAQ (reference sequence). V lost 5 bases to trimming and J lost 2 bases, with 9 bases between them. CDR3 length equals 14 residues. CDR3 DNA: TGTGCCAGCAGCGACGGACTCAACACCGGGGAGCTGTTTTTT. Its translation is CASSDGLNTGELFF.

The chain uses TRBV5-1 and TRBJ2-3; TRBD2 agrees at 9 bases. CDR1 is SGHRS and CDR2 is YFSETQ in the germline V gene. With 4 bases clipped from V and 1 base from J, the junction kept 4 bases outside the gene matches. The CDR3 is 15 residues long. CDR3 in amino acids: CASSILAGGTDTQYF. The CDR3 DNA sequence: TGCGCCAGCAGCATATTAGCGGGAGGCACAGATACGCAGTATTTT.

The chain couples TRBV19 to TRBJ1-5; 7 positions match TRBD1. CDR3 length: 17 residues. Trimming at V came to 4 bases and at J to 4 bases, leaving 13 bases not matched to a gene. The germline V gene has CDR1 LNHDA and CDR2 SQIVND (reference sequence). The CDR3 protein is CASSSLFWTGGNQPQHF. CDR3 DNA: TGTGCCAGTAGTAGTCTCTTTTGGACAGGCGGGAATCAGCCCCAGCATTTT.

The chain recombines TRBV9 with TRBJ1-3; the D is unclear. This CDR3 has 13 residues. CDR1 SGDLS and CDR2 YYNGEE come from the germline V gene. V was clipped by 1 base and J by 2 bases, with 4 bases between them. CDR3 sequence reads: CASSVSAGNTIYF. The CDR3 DNA reads as TGTGCCAGCAGCGTATCGGCTGGAAACACCATATATTTT.

Only one count was recorded for this clone. The CDR3 DNA follows: TGTGCCAGCAGCTCGATGACTAGCGGGGGCGATGAGCAGTTCTTC. This encodes CASSSMTSGGDEQFF. V usage is TRBV5-8 and J usage is TRBJ2-1; 12 nucleotides align to TRBD2. The CDR3 extends over 15 amino acids. CDR1 and CDR2 (germline): SGHTS, YDEGEE. Trimming removed 3 bases from V and 8 bases from J; junction bases left unmatched: 6.

The V gene is TRBV5-1, the J gene TRBJ1-3, with D perhaps matching TRBD1 (6 bases). The germline V gene encodes CDR1 SGHRS and CDR2 YFSETQ. The CDR3 is 15 residues long. V was clipped by 0 bases and J by 3 bases, with 10 bases between them. The CDR3 protein is CASSLGQGYGNTIYF. CDR3 in DNA: TGCGCCAGCAGCTTGGGGCAGGGGTATGGAAACACCATATATTTT.

J is TRBJ1-4 and V is TRBV11-1; no clear D gene. Germline CDR1 is SGHAT and CDR2 is FQDESV (reference sequence). This CDR3 is built from 14 residues. Trimming left V 5 bases short and J 5 bases short, with 12 bases between. The CDR3 DNA reads as TGTGCCAGCAGCGCCGGACTAAGCAATGAAAAACTGTTTTTT. Encoded protein: CASSAGLSNEKLFF.

This clone occurred a few times. The chain joins TRBV6-5 to TRBJ1-1; D is unresolved. The CDR3 length is 13 residues. Germline V gives CDR1 MNHEY, CDR2 SVGAGI. V lost 2 bases, J lost 5 bases, and 9 bases lay in between. DNA of the CDR3: TGTGCCAGCAGTTACGCCGAGGGAACTGAAGCTTTCTTT. Its translation is CASSYAEGTEAFF.

The chain carries TRBV10-3 and TRBJ1-4, with D possibly being TRBD1 (5 bases). The length of the CDR3 is 17 residues. CDR1 is ENHRY, CDR2 SYGVKD, per germline. V lost 4 bases to trimming and J lost 0 bases, with 15 bases between them. CDR3: CAISGGESGATNEKLFF. The CDR3 nucleotides read TGTGCCATCAGTGGGGGGGAGAGTGGTGCAACTAATGAAAAACTGTTTTTT.